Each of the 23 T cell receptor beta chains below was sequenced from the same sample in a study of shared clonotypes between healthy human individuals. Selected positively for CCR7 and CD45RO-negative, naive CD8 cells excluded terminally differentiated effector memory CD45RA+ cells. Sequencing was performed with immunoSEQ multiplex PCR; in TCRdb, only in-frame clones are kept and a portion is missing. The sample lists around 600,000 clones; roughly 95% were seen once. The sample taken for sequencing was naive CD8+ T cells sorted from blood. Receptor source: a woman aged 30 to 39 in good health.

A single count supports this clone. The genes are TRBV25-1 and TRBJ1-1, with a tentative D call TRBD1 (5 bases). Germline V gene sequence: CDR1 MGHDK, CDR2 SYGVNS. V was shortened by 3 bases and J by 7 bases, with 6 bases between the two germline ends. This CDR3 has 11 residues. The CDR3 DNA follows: TGTGCCAGCAGTGACCAGGGTGAAGCTTTCTTT. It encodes CASSDQGEAFF.

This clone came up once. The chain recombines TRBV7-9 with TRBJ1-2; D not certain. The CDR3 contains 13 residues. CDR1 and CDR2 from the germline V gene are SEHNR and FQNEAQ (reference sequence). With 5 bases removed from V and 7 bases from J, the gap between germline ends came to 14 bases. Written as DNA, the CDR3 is TGTGCCAGCAGCCACGGCTCCTCCTTTGGCTACACCTTC. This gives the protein CASSHGSSFGYTF.

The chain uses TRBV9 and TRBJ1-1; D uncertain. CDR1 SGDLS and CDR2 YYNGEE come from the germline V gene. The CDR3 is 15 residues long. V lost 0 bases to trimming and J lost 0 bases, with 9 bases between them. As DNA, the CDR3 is TGTGCCAGCAGCGTAGTTCTTGGGGTGAACACTGAAGCTTTCTTT. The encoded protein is CASSVVLGVNTEAFF.

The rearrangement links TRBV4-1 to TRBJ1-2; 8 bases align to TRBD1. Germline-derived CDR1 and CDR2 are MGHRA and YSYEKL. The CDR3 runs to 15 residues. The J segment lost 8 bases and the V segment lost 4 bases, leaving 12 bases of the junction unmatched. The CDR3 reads CASSLIGQGREGYTF. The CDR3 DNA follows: TGCGCCAGCAGCCTAATTGGACAGGGTAGGGAAGGCTACACCTTC.

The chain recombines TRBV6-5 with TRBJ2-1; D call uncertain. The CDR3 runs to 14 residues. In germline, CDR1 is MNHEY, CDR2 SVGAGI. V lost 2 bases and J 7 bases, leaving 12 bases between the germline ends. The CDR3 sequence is CASSYLVDGNEQFF. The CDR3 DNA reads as TGTGCCAGCAGTTACCTCGTTGACGGAAATGAGCAGTTCTTC.

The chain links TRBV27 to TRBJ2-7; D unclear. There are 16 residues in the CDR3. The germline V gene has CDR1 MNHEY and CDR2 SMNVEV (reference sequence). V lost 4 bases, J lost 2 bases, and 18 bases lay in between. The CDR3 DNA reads TGTGCCAGCAGTTCCAGTGGCGGCGCTATAACCTACGAGCAGTACTTC. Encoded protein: CASSSSGGAITYEQYF.

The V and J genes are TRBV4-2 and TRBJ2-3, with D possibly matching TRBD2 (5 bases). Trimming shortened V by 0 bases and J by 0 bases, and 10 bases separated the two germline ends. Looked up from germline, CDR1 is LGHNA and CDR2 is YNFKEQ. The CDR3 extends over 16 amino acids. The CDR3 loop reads CASSQELAQSTDTQYF. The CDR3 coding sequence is TGTGCCAGCAGCCAAGAGCTAGCTCAAAGCACAGATACGCAGTATTTT.

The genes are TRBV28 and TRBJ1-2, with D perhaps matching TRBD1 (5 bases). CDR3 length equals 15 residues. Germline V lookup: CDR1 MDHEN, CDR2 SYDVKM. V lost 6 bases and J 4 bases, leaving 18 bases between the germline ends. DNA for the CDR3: TGTGCCAGCAGACATTTCACCGGGACGGCCTATGGCTACACCTTC. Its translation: CASRHFTGTAYGYTF.

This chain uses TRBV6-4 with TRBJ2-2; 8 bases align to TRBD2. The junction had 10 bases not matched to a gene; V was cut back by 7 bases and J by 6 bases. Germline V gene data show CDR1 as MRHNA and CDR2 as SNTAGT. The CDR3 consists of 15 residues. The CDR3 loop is CASTYLSGIAGELFF. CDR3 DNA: TGTGCCAGCACCTACCTTAGCGGGATCGCCGGGGAGCTGTTTTTT.

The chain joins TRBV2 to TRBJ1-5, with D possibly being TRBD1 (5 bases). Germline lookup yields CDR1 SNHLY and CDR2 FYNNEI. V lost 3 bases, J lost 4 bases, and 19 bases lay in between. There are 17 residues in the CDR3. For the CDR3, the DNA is TGTGCCAGCAGTGATTCTCGAAACAGGTTAACGAATCAGCCCCAGCATTTT. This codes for CASSDSRNRLTNQPQHF.

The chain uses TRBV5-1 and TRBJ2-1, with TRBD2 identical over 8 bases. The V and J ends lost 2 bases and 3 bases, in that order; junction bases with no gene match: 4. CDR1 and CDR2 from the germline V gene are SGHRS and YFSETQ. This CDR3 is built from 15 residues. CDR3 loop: CASSFDSGIYNEQFF. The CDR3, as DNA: TGCGCCAGCAGCTTCGATAGCGGGATCTACAATGAGCAGTTCTTC.

Here the CDR3 reads CSVGGDSSYEQYF. In nucleotides, the CDR3 is TGCAGTGTGGGAGGGGATAGCTCCTACGAGCAGTACTTC. The chain couples TRBV29-1 to TRBJ2-7; 7 bases line up with TRBD2. Germline values: CDR1 SQVTM, CDR2 ANQGSEA. The CDR3 is 13 residues long.

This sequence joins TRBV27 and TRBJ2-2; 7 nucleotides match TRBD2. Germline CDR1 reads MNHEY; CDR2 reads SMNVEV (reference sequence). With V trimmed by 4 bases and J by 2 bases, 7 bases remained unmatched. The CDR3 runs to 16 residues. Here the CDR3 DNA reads TGTGCCAGCAGTTCCCTCGCGGGAGTTAACACCGGGGAGCTGTTTTTT. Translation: CASSSLAGVNTGELFF.

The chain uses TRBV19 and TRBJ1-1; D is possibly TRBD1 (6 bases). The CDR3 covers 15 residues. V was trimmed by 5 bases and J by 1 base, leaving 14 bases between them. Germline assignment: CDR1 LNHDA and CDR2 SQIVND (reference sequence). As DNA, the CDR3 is TGTGCCAGTAGTGGTGAACAGGGTTGGAACACTGAAGCTTTCTTT. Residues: CASSGEQGWNTEAFF.

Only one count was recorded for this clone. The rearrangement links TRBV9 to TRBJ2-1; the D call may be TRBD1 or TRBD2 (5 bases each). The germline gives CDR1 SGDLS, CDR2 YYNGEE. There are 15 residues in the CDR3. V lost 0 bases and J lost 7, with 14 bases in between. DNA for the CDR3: TGTGCCAGCAGCGTAGATCAGGGAGCCCGAAATGAGCAGTTCTTC. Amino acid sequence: CASSVDQGARNEQFF.

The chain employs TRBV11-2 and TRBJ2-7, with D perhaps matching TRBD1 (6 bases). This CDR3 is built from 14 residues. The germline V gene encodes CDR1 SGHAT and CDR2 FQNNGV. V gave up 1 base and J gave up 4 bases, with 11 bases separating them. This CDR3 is CASSLGRGMYEQYF. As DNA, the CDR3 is TGTGCCAGCAGCTTAGGCAGGGGTATGTACGAGCAGTACTTC.

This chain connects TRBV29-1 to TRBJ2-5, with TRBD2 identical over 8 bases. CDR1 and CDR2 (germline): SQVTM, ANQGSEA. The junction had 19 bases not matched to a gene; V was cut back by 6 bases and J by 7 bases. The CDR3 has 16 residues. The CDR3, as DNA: TGCAGCGTCAAACCCGCTAGCGGGCCTGGTTGGGGGACCCAGTACTTC. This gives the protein CSVKPASGPGWGTQYF.

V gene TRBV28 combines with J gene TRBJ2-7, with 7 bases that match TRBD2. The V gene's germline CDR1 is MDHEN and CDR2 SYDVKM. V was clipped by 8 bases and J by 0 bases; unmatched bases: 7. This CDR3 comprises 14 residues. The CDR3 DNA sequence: TGTGCCAGCGCCAGCGGGACGGCCTCCTACGAGCAGTACTTC. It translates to CASASGTASYEQYF.

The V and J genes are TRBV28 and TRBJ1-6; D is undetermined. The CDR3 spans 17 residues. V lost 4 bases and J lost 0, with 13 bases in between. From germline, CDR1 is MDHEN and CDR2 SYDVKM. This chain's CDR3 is CASSSVRFDSYNSPLHF. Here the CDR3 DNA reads TGTGCCAGCAGTTCGGTCAGGTTCGACTCCTATAATTCACCCCTCCACTTT.

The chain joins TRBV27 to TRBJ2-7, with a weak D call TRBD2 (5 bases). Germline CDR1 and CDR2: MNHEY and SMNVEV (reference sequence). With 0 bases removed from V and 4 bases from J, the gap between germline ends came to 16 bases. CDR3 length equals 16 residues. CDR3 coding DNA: TGTGCCAGCAGTTTATCGATGACGGGGATGCTTTACGAGCAGTACTTC. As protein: CASSLSMTGMLYEQYF.

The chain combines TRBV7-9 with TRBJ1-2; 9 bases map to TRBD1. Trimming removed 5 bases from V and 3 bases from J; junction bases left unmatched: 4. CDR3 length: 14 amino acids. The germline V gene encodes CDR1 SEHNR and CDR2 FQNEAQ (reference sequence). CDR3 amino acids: CASSPGQGHYGYTF. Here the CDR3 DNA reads TGTGCCAGCAGCCCGGGACAGGGACACTATGGCTACACCTTC. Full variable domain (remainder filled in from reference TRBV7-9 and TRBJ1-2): DTGVSQNPRHKITKRGQNVTFRCDPISEHNRLYWYRQTLGQGPEFLTYFQNEAQLEKSRLLSDRFSAERPKGSFSTLEIQRTEQGDSAMYLCASSPGQGHYGYTFGSGTRLTVV.

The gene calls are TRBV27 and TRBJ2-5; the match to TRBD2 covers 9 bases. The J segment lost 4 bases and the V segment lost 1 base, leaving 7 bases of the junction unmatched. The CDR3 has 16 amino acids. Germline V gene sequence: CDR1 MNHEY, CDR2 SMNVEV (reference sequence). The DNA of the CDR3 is TGTGCCAGCAGTTTATTGGGCAGGCGGGGGGGAGAGACCCAGTACTTC. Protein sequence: CASSLLGRRGGETQYF.

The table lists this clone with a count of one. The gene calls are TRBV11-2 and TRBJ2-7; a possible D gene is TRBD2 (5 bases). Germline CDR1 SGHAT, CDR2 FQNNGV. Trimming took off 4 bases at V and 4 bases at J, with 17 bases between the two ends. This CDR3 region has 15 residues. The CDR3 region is CASSSVDSPGYEQYF. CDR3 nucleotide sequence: TGTGCCAGCAGCTCGGTCGACTCTCCGGGGTACGAGCAGTACTTC.